The following is a T cell receptor (beta chain) sequence with its context. Its antigen target is currently unknown. No per-base quality is available; no much larger clone lies one base away. The library was made by the immunoSEQ multiplex PCR assay. The authors' analysis ran thus. To diagnose cytomegalovirus status from the catalog of TCR beta chain sequences, a statistical classification framework was built. Imported from immuneACCESS, the table was reduced by TCRdb to in-frame sequences with V and J called. These copies leave out some clones; in studies compared against another copy, an unresolved V gene accounts for under half, and the cause of the remainder is not known. V, J and clone size are those of that table, while D and trimming were read from the DNA. The sample contains about 130,000 clones, approximately 90% of them found a single time. The leading ten clones occupy roughly 6.5% of the sample.

Looking up the germline V gene yields CDR1 LGHNA and CDR2 YNFKEQ. The cysteine opens and the phenylalanine closes a CDR3 of 12 amino acids. Only the CDR3 portion is preserved as DNA: 36 bases, with reading frame beginning at the first base. The trim is 0 bases for V and 10 bases for J, with a gap of 9 bases between the germline ends. This entry is derived from a study of cytomegalovirus exposure and HLA in healthy donors (dated 2017 in TCRdb). Describing the broader study: According to a later analysis, the 120 or so validation repertoires were produced on the same platform as the 666 repertoires of the first cohort. In addition to the first cohort of 650 to 750 subjects, a separate validation cohort of approximately 130 different subjects was used. To predict cytomegalovirus infection status, the study brought together high-throughput TCR immunosequencing, statistical association of individual TCRs with disease status, and machine learning. The study was designed to test whether signatures of past pathogen exposure could be identified by cataloging public T cell receptors. What the work shows at the level of the full study, not this receptor alone: The classifier was reported to diagnose cytomegalovirus status with high specificity and sensitivity in both the original cohort and the validation cohort. Most TCR sequences were seen in very few donors, while some public TCRs were found in many individuals. The study listed around 160 TCR beta chains as associated with cytomegalovirus. A later analysis had no HLA typing for the validation cohort, so co-occurrence there was scored across all 120 repertoires. The authors suggested that the approach could potentially be extended to other disease states and immunological phenotypes. A later analysis found that TCRs clustered in the first cohort also tended to co-occur in the roughly 110 validation repertoires, with 90% to 95% of cluster scores above 0. In vitro tests confirmed that a few of the cytomegalovirus-associated TCR beta chains recognize cytomegalovirus antigens.

Donors formed part of the validation cohort, which comprised 120 subjects and was distinct from the first cohort of under 850 subjects. The sample taken for sequencing was PBMCs. The receptor was derived from a woman between 25 and 40 years old in good health and CMV-seropositive. The rearranged segments are TRBV4-2 and TRBJ1-2, with the identity of the D gene unclear. CDR3 reads: CASSQDSGDYTF. The DNA reads as follows: TGTGCCAGCAGCCAAGATTCCGGGGACTACACCTTC.